This T cell receptor beta chain was recovered during a study of T cell changes during pregnancy in multiple sclerosis. Sequencing was performed with immunoSEQ multiplex PCR; in TCRdb, only in-frame clones are kept and a portion is missing. The table lists approximately 100,000 clones, 85% to 95% of them singletons. This TCR was recovered from a female donor with multiple sclerosis, enrolled in a pregnancy study. The specimen was peripheral blood, collected in the third trimester of pregnancy.

CDR3 nucleotides: TGTGCCAGCAGCTTCAGGGGAGATGGCTACACCTTC. As protein: CASSFRGDGYTF. This chain uses TRBV7-9 with TRBJ1-2, with a weak D call TRBD1 (6 bases). The CDR3 covers 12 residues. CDR1 is SEHNR and CDR2 is FQNEAQ in the germline V gene (reference sequence). Trimming cost V 3 bases and J 6 bases, with 8 bases left between them.